This T cell receptor (beta chain) is drawn from a study of blood T cell repertoires in COVID-19. Profiled with immunoSEQ multiplex PCR; TCRdb holds only in-frame clones, not every one. The sample gives fewer than 200,000 clones, approximately 80% of which show up once; roughly 8.7% is in the top ten. After removal of 6 bases from V and 6 bases from J, the junction contained 10 bases not matched to a gene. This CDR3 is 14 amino acids long. Germline V CDR1 and CDR2: SEHNR, FQNEAQ (reference sequence). The source of this sequence is a woman aged 45-59 years with active or convalescent COVID-19. What was sequenced was peripheral blood. V and J are TRBV7-9 and TRBJ1-1, with TRBD1 identical over 7 bases. For the CDR3, the DNA is TGTGCCAGCAGTTTGACAGGGAGTTTTTCTGAAGCTTTCTTT. This codes for CASSLTGSFSEAFF.